Sequencing of this TCR beta chain was carried out in a study of blood T cell repertoires in COVID-19. V shed 4 bases and J shed 5 bases, with 11 bases lying between them. Germline CDR1 and CDR2: SGHVS and FNYEAQ. The CDR3 is 13 amino acids. Clones were sequenced by immunoSEQ multiplex PCR, and TCRdb holds only the in-frame ones, with some missing. Among roughly 180,000 clones listed, nearly 85% were seen once. The sample taken for sequencing was peripheral blood. The clonotype was recovered from a woman aged 25-40 years with acute or convalescent COVID-19. The chain links TRBV7-6 to TRBJ1-1; no firm D call. The CDR3 bases are TGTGCCAGCAGCTCACTAAGCGGAACTGAAGCTTTCTTT. Translating it yields CASSSLSGTEAFF.